This TCR beta chain was recovered during a study of blood T cell repertoires in COVID-19. Study-wide background: Acute-phase and convalescent COVID-19 samples originated in the United States, Italy and Spain. PBMCs, B-cell-depleted T cells, or T cells provided the cDNA or gDNA that made up the material.

The authors' processing: It was from reference gene primer amplification that nucleated cell counts were estimated. Using immunoSEQ multiplex PCR, the repertoire was profiled, and TCRdb retains in-frame clones only, with some absent. The V and J calls and clone size were taken over from that table, and D and trimming were inferred from the DNA. The profile shows about 14,000 clones, around 92% of them singletons. Germline CDR1 is SGDLS and CDR2 is YYNGEE. The CDR3 contains 17 residues. V was trimmed by 2 bases and J by 0 bases, leaving 15 bases between them. The sample taken for sequencing was peripheral blood. The rearrangement joins TRBV9 to TRBJ1-3, with TRBD1 as a possible D gene (6 bases). This sequence originates from a human donor in a cohort sampled during active COVID-19. The CDR3 spells CASSVQTGLISGNTIYF. DNA of the CDR3: TGTGCCAGCAGCGTCCAGACAGGTCTGATCTCTGGAAACACCATATATTTT.